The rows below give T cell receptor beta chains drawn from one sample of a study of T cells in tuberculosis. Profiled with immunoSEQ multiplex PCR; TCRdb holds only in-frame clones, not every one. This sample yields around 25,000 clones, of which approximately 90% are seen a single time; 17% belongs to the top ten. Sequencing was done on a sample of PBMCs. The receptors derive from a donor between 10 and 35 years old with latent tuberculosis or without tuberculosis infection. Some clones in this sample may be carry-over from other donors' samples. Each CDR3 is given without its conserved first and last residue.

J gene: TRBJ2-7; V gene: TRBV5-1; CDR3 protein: ASSFNFRTGDPYEQY
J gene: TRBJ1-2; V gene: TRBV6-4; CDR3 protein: ASSDLTGWGGYT
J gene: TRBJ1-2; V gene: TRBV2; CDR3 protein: ASRGLRHT
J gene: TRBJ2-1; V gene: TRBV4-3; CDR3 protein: ASSQAGASVNEQF
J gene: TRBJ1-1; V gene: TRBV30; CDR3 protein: AWSGLGRHGAF
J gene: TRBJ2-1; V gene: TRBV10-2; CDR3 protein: ASRVTSGRAYEQF
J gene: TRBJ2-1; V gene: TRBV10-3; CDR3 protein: AISSPGLALYNEQF
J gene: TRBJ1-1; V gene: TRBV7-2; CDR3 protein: ASSSGQNTEAF
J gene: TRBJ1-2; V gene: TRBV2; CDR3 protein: AISGFLTDGYT
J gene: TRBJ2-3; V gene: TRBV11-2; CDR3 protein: ASSSRDRGTDTQY
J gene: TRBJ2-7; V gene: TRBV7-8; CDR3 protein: ASSFAETSTEQY
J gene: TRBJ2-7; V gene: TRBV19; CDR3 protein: ASSGGRTSEQY
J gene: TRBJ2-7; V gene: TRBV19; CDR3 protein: ATTRRAGYEQY
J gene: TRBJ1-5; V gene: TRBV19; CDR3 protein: ASSYRDTSGNQPQH
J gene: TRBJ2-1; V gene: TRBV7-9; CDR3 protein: ASSWKGQGNNEQF
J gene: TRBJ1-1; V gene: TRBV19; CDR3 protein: ASSQGMNTEAF
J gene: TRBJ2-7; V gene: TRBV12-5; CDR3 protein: ASGLVPNRSPYEQY
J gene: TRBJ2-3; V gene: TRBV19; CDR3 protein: ASSIGGLTGTDTQY
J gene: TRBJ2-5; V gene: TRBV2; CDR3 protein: ASSRQGQETQY
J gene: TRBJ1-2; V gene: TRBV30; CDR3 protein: ALDGERDYGYT
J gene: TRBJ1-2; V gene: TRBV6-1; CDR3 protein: ASEPTGARGYT
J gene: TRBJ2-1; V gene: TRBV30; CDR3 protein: AWSWGGEQF
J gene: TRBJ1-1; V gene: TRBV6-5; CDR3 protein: ASQASTEAF